The 20 T cell receptor beta chains given below trace back to one sample, sequenced in a study of cytomegalovirus exposure and HLA in healthy donors. Some clones are missing from TCRdb's copy, which holds only in-frame ones; the method was immunoSEQ multiplex PCR. The sample shows more than 85,000 clones, roughly 90% of them seen only once. Sequencing was performed on PBMCs. The receptors were sampled from a woman in her 30s in good health and CMV-seropositive.

The V call is TRBV7-9, the J call TRBJ1-4; perhaps TRBD1 as D (5 bases). The CDR3 length is 15 residues. The germline gives CDR1 SEHNR, CDR2 FQNEAQ (reference sequence). Deletions cut 3 bases from V and 8 bases from J, with 16 bases between. The CDR3 region is CASSFGGGYGEKLFF. As DNA, the CDR3 is TGTGCCAGCAGCTTTGGCGGGGGGTACGGAGAAAAACTGTTTTTT.

This sequence joins TRBV9 and TRBJ2-1, with a possible D match to TRBD1 (7 bases). V was trimmed by 6 bases and J by 0 bases, leaving 16 bases between them. This CDR3 is 16 amino acids long. Germline lookup yields CDR1 SGDLS and CDR2 YYNGEE. The DNA of the CDR3 is TGTGCCAGCACCCCAGGGGGAGGTAGCTCCTACAATGAGCAGTTCTTC. Encoded protein: CASTPGGGSSYNEQFF.

This clone has a single count. This chain joins TRBV7-3 and TRBJ1-6, with D possibly being TRBD1 (5 bases). The CDR3 is 23 amino acids. Trimming removed 0 bases from V and 0 bases from J, with 27 bases in between. Germline V CDR1 and CDR2: SGHTA, FQGTGA. This chain's CDR3 is CASSLTFPGSPGPKSSYNSPLHF. In DNA form, the CDR3 reads TGTGCCAGCAGCTTAACGTTTCCTGGGTCGCCAGGGCCAAAGAGCTCCTATAATTCACCCCTCCACTTT.

The genes are TRBV11-2 and TRBJ2-7, with a weak D call TRBD1 (6 bases). The CDR3 contains 14 residues. Germline V gene lookup returns CDR1 SGHAT and CDR2 FQNNGV. V lost 3 bases, J lost 4 bases, and 13 bases lay in between. The DNA of the CDR3 is TGTGCCAGCAGCTTCGCAGGGGTGGGGTACGAGCAGTACTTC. It encodes CASSFAGVGYEQYF.

V is TRBV12-1 and J is TRBJ2-7; the table names TRBD1, a call not compared with the DNA. TRBV12-1 is classified as a pseudogene. This CDR3 spans 13 amino acids. CDR3 sequence: CASSTDRDHEQYF. CDR3 in DNA: TGTGCCAGCAGCACCGACAGGGACCACGAGCAGTACTTC.

The CDR3 DNA is TGTGCCAGCAGCCCAGGAACCGGGGAGCTGTTTTTT. Amino acids: CASSPGTGELFF. This chain links TRBV9 with TRBJ2-2; no reliable D call. Germline-derived CDR1 and CDR2 are SGDLS and YYNGEE. The CDR3 contains 12 residues. Trimming stripped 4 bases from V and 5 bases from J, with 6 bases between.

The CDR3 coding sequence is TGTGCCAGCAGTGGAAGGCTAGACAATGAGCAGTTCTTC. Translation: CASSGRLDNEQFF. This chain links TRBV6-1 with TRBJ2-1; D ambiguous. Trimming left V 4 bases short and J 5 bases short, with 9 bases between. Germline lookup yields CDR1 MNHNS and CDR2 SASEGT. The CDR3 extends over 13 amino acids.

This chain connects TRBV11-2 to TRBJ2-7; tentatively, D is TRBD1 (6 bases). V was trimmed by 6 bases and J by 1 base, leaving 22 bases between them. The CDR3 sequence is 17 residues long. CDR1 is SGHAT and CDR2 is FQNNGV in the germline V gene. The CDR3 loop is CASRTPGHRRVSYEQYF. The DNA for the CDR3 is TGTGCCAGCAGGACGCCGGGACACCGTAGGGTTTCCTACGAGCAGTACTTC.

The chain uses TRBV6-5 and TRBJ1-1; possibly TRBD1 for D (6 bases). Germline CDR1 MNHEY, CDR2 SVGAGI. Trimming took off 5 bases at V and 10 bases at J, with 8 bases between the two ends. This CDR3 is 10 amino acids long. The CDR3: CASSRGGAFF. The CDR3 nucleotides read TGTGCCAGCAGTAGGGGGGGAGCTTTCTTT.

This clone appeared a single time. The rearrangement joins TRBV19 to TRBJ2-7, with D maybe TRBD2 (6 bases). V shed 5 bases and J shed 2 bases, with 13 bases lying between them. Germline CDR1 LNHDA, CDR2 SQIVND (reference sequence). The CDR3 is 14 amino acids. The CDR3 nucleotides are TGTGCCAGTAGTCCCCGTGGACTACCCTACGAGCAGTACTTC. As protein: CASSPRGLPYEQYF.

The chain joins TRBV15 to TRBJ2-1; 7 nucleotides align to TRBD2. CDR3 length: 18 residues. Trimming took 0 bases from V and 7 from J; bases not matched to a gene: 15. Germline V gene sequence: CDR1 LNHNV, CDR2 YYDKDF (reference sequence). The CDR3 nucleotides read TGTGCCACCAGCAGAGAAAGACTAGCCTTTTTATCTTCTAATGAGCAGTTCTTC. It specifies CATSRERLAFLSSNEQFF.

The V call is TRBV7-2, the J call TRBJ2-1, with a tentative D call TRBD2 (5 bases). The CDR3 covers 14 residues. V lost 4 bases and J lost 3, with 10 bases in between. From germline, CDR1 is SGHTA and CDR2 FQGNSA. CDR3 nucleotide sequence: TGTGCCAGCAGCTGGACTGGATTCTACAATGAGCAGTTCTTC. Its protein product is CASSWTGFYNEQFF.

The chain couples TRBV11-2 to TRBJ1-1; no firm D call. Germline CDR1 and CDR2: SGHAT and FQNNGV. The CDR3 is 13 residues long. V lost 2 bases and J 4 bases, leaving 8 bases between the germline ends. CDR3 protein: CASSLSTGTEAFF. As DNA, the CDR3 is TGTGCCAGCAGCTTATCTACGGGCACTGAAGCTTTCTTT. Full variable domain (outside the CDR3, taken from reference TRBV11-2 and TRBJ1-1): EAGVAQSPRYKIIEKRQSVAFWCNPISGHATLYWYQQILGQGPKLLIQFQNNGVVDDSQLPKDRFSAERLKGVDSTLKIQPAKLEDSAVYLCASSLSTGTEAFFGQGTRLTVV.

This rearrangement joins TRBV21-1 to TRBJ1-4; TRBD1, the table's D call, was not compared with the DNA. TRBV21-1 counts as a pseudogene. This CDR3 has 14 amino acids. The DNA of the CDR3 is TGTGCCAGCAGCATGTGGGACATCTTCGGAAAACTGTTTTTT. This translates into CASSMWDIFGKLFF.

The gene calls are TRBV6-6 and TRBJ2-6; weak D call: TRBD2 (5 bases). This CDR3 spans 15 amino acids. Trimming removed 4 bases at V and 10 bases at J, with 17 bases between. Germline lookup yields CDR1 MNHNY and CDR2 SVGAGI (reference sequence). As DNA, the CDR3 is TGTGCCAGCAGTTCCTCTCGACGGGAACATAACGTCCTGACTTTC. This codes for CASSSSRREHNVLTF.

The gene calls are TRBV6-6 and TRBJ1-1, with 8 nucleotides matching TRBD1. The CDR3 has 14 residues. J was trimmed by 6 bases and V by 5 bases; bases with no gene match: 8. Germline V gene lookup returns CDR1 MNHNY and CDR2 SVGAGI (reference sequence). CDR3 in DNA: TGTGCCAGCAGTCCGTCGACAGGGGCGTCTGAAGCTTTCTTT. It is translated as CASSPSTGASEAFF.

The gene calls are TRBV5-1 and TRBJ2-7; 7 nucleotides line up with TRBD2. V shed 2 bases, J shed 3 bases, and the junction held 8 bases outside the gene matches. CDR3 length: 15 amino acids. Germline V gene lookup returns CDR1 SGHRS and CDR2 YFSETQ. CDR3 amino acids: CASSLVQAGSYEQYF. Here the CDR3 DNA reads TGCGCCAGCAGCTTAGTTCAAGCGGGGAGCTACGAGCAGTACTTC.

This clone was observed many times. The chain has TRBV11-3 and TRBJ2-1; 10 bases map to TRBD1. The junction had 8 bases not matched to a gene; V was cut back by 0 bases and J by 9 bases. The CDR3 runs to 16 residues. CDR1 SGHNT and CDR2 YENEEA come from the germline V gene. Here the CDR3 DNA reads TGTGCCAGCAGCTTAGATGGACAGGGGGGGACAGGTGAGCAGTTCTTC. Translating it yields CASSLDGQGGTGEQFF.

This clone was counted only a few times. V is TRBV23-1 and J is TRBJ2-7; a weak D match, TRBD1 (5 bases). TRBV23-1 is annotated as an ORF whose role is uncertain. The CDR3 covers 16 residues. V lost 2 bases to trimming and J lost 2 bases, with 16 bases between them. The CDR3 loop reads CASSQTRTSNTYEQYF. CDR3 bases: TGCGCCAGCAGTCAAACCCGGACATCTAATACCTACGAGCAGTACTTC.

The chain links TRBV5-6 to TRBJ2-7, with 7 bases identical to TRBD2. Per germline, CDR1 SGHDT and CDR2 YYEEEE. Trimming took 0 bases from V and 1 from J; bases not matched to a gene: 1. CDR3 length equals 14 residues. CDR3 sequence reads: CASSLGTSSYEQYF. The CDR3 DNA is TGTGCCAGCAGCTTGGGGACTAGTTCCTACGAGCAGTACTTC.